This T cell receptor (beta chain) was sequenced in a study of cytomegalovirus exposure and HLA in healthy donors. Study findings and constraints: The only immune exposure information that was available was CMV serostatus. Among CMV-associated TCR beta chains, most appeared HLA-restricted in a later analysis.

As regards this clone: What it binds is unknown.

Primers included in the PCR were 60 Vbeta and 13 Jbeta primers. Repertoires were generated with immunoSEQ multiplex PCR, while TCRdb's copy carries only in-frame clones and drops some. The sample records approximately 300,000 clones, 80% being singletons. Input material: PBMCs. The receptor's source is a girl aged 2-10 years in good health and CMV-seronegative.

This CDR3 is CASSPWGDRTQYF. CDR3 coding DNA: TGTGCCAGCAGCCCCTGGGGCGACAGGACGCAGTATTTT. This rearrangement joins TRBV6-5 to TRBJ2-3; a possible D gene is TRBD1 (6 bases). V dropped 6 bases and J dropped 9 bases, with 16 bases sitting between them. CDR1 is MNHEY and CDR2 is SVGAGI in the germline V gene. This CDR3 comprises 13 residues.